Presented here are 18 T cell receptor beta chains from one specimen sequenced in a study of blood T cell repertoires in COVID-19 (dated by TCRdb to 2020 to 2021). The protocol used for the library was the immunoSEQ multiplex PCR assay. This is the immuneACCESS table as TCRdb keeps it, with only in-frame sequences that have V and J called. A part of the clones is gone; compared with another copy, unresolved V genes explain less than half, and the rest is unexplained. This sample has about 120,000 clones in its table, and roughly 85% of those were observed once. Jointly, the top ten make up 20% to 30% of the sample. The source material was peripheral blood. The receptors were gathered from a human donor in a cohort sampled during active COVID-19.

The CDR3: CSVEDRMYSSLNTEAFF. DNA for the CDR3: TGCAGCGTTGAAGACAGGATGTACAGCTCCTTGAACACTGAAGCTTTCTTT. This chain links TRBV29-1 with TRBJ1-1; D uncertain. The CDR3 length is 17 residues. Trimming shortened V by 0 bases and J by 0 bases, and 17 bases separated the two germline ends. Per the germline V gene, CDR1 is SQVTM and CDR2 is ANQGSEA.

This clone has more than one count but fewer than ten. This chain links TRBV27 with TRBJ1-1; D unresolved. Germline-derived CDR1 and CDR2 are MNHEY and SMNVEV (reference sequence). The CDR3 extends over 14 amino acids. V dropped 3 bases and J dropped 3 bases, with 11 bases sitting between them. For the CDR3, the DNA is TGTGCCAGCAGTTTTCGAGGGAGAGACACTGAAGCTTTCTTT. Translation gives CASSFRGRDTEAFF.

The gene calls are TRBV6-1 and TRBJ1-5; weak D call: TRBD1 (5 bases). The CDR3 extends over 15 amino acids. Trimming took 2 bases from V and 5 from J, leaving 13 bases between them. Germline assignment: CDR1 MNHNS and CDR2 SASEGT. The CDR3 DNA follows: TGTGCCAGCAGTGAACGGGGGGGACTACATCAGCCCCAGCATTTT. Protein product: CASSERGGLHQPQHF.

The chain links TRBV10-3 to TRBJ2-7; D might be TRBD1 (6 bases). The CDR3 sequence is 14 residues long. Germline V gene lookup returns CDR1 ENHRY and CDR2 SYGVKD. V lost 8 bases and J 7 bases, leaving 21 bases between the germline ends. The CDR3 protein is CAIVPDRAAGEQYF. The CDR3 DNA is TGTGCCATCGTACCGGACAGAGCCGCTGGGGAGCAGTACTTC.

V gene TRBV11-2 combines with J gene TRBJ1-1, with 8 bases fitting TRBD1. The CDR3 sequence is 16 residues long. Trimming at V came to 5 bases and at J to 3 bases, leaving 11 bases not matched to a gene. Per germline, CDR1 SGHAT and CDR2 FQNNGV. The DNA of the CDR3 is TGTGCCAGCAGCGGGGGGACAGGATATGGGGACACTGAAGCTTTCTTT. Protein: CASSGGTGYGDTEAFF.

This clone was recorded once. The rearrangement joins TRBV19 to TRBJ1-2; 7 bases align to TRBD1. Germline loops: CDR1 LNHDA, CDR2 SQIVND (reference sequence). V shed 4 bases, J shed 7 bases, and the junction held 3 bases outside the gene matches. The length of the CDR3 is 12 residues. The CDR3: CASSTRDSGYTF. In DNA, the CDR3 is TGTGCCAGTAGTACTCGGGACAGTGGCTACACCTTC. Full variable domain (rest looked up from reference TRBV19 and TRBJ1-2): DGGITQSPKYLFRKEGQNVTLSCEQNLNHDAMYWYRQDPGQGLRLIYYSQIVNDFQKGDIAEGYSVSREKKESFPLTVTSAQKNPTAFYLCASSTRDSGYTFGSGTRLTVV.

J is TRBJ2-5 and V is TRBV18; D perhaps matches TRBD1 (5 bases). Trimming removed 1 base from V and 1 base from J, with 7 bases in between. Germline V gene lookup returns CDR1 KGHSH and CDR2 LQKENI. The CDR3 is 14 residues long. CDR3 in DNA: TGTGCCAGCTCACCACTTACAGGCCAAGAGACCCAGTACTTC. This translates into CASSPLTGQETQYF.

V is TRBV6-2 or TRBV6-3 and J is TRBJ2-4; 7 bases line up with TRBD2. Losses at the gene ends were 6 bases for V and 11 bases for J; bases not matched to a gene: 13. In germline, CDR1 is MNHEY, CDR2 SVGEGT. The CDR3 totals 14 residues. The CDR3 loop reads CASSLKDRGLVQYF. The CDR3 DNA reads as TGTGCCAGCAGCCTTAAGGACCGCGGACTAGTTCAGTACTTC.

Worth noting for this clone: An end of the junction differs from the germline gene, which may be a read error. This sequence joins TRBV12-5 and TRBJ2-1, with a tentative D call TRBD2 (6 bases). This CDR3 contains 12 residues. Germline loops: CDR1 LGHNT, CDR2 FRNRAP. CDR3 nucleotides: TGTGCTAGTGGTTTGTCACGGGACTCCGCGATCTTC. Translating it yields CASGLSRDSAIF.

The V call is TRBV7-3, the J call TRBJ2-5; TRBD2 agrees at 9 bases. The trim removed 5 bases at V and 5 bases at J, leaving 6 bases unmatched. Germline CDR1 and CDR2: SGHTA and FQGTGA. The CDR3 is 14 amino acids. CDR3 DNA sequence: TGTGCCAGCAGCCCCATAGCGGGGGTGGAGACCCAGTACTTC. It is translated as CASSPIAGVETQYF. The whole variable domain, filled in from reference TRBV7-3 and TRBJ2-5, reads GAGVSQTPSNKVTEKGKYVELRCDPISGHTALYWYRQSLGQGPEFLIYFQGTGAADDSGLPNDRFFAVRPEGSVSTLKIQRTERGDSAVYLCASSPIAGVETQYFGPGTRLLVL.

This CDR3 reads CASSLAGGFVGPRQHF. As DNA, the CDR3 is TGTGCCAGCAGCTTGGCCGGCGGGTTCGTAGGACCACGACAGCATTTT. The V and J genes are TRBV5-8 and TRBJ1-5; no firm D call. CDR3 length equals 16 residues. V was shortened by 0 bases and J by 13 bases, with 23 bases between the two germline ends. Germline V gene sequence: CDR1 SGHTS, CDR2 YDEGEE.

This clone has just one count. This may arise from a read error, as a much more abundant clone is one base away. The chain uses TRBV7-2 and TRBJ2-7; D might be TRBD1 (5 bases). This CDR3 spans 12 amino acids. Per germline, CDR1 SGHTA and CDR2 FQGNSA. V was pared by 4 bases and J by 4 bases, with 8 bases between. The DNA for the CDR3 is TGTGCCAGCAGCTCCCAGGGTTACGAGCAGTACTTC. It translates to CASSSQGYEQYF. The whole variable domain, remainder taken from reference TRBV7-2 and TRBJ2-7, is GAGVSQSPSNKVTEKGKDVELRCDPISGHTALYWYRQSLGQGLEFLIYFQGNSAPDKSGLPSDRFSAERTGGSVSTLTIQRTQQEDSAVYLCASSSQGYEQYFGPGTRLTVT.

Here the CDR3 reads CARSYPPGQGHYSNQPQHF. In DNA, the CDR3 is TGTGCCAGAAGCTATCCCCCGGGACAGGGGCATTATAGCAATCAGCCCCAGCATTTT. The chain joins TRBV5-3 to TRBJ1-5; TRBD1 matches at 10 bases. TRBV5-3 belongs to the ORF category, with a function that is uncertain. This CDR3 has 19 residues. V lost 3 bases to trimming and J lost 0 bases; unmatched junction nucleotides: 12.

This chain uses TRBV19 with TRBJ2-7; 10 bases align to TRBD2. This CDR3 is 15 amino acids long. V was clipped by 5 bases and J by 2 bases; unmatched bases: 6. Germline-derived CDR1 and CDR2 are LNHDA and SQIVND (reference sequence). CDR3 DNA sequence: TGTGCCAGTAGTGTCTTAGCGGGAGGAGCCTACGAGCAGTACTTC. This gives the protein CASSVLAGGAYEQYF.

The genes are TRBV12-3 or TRBV12-4 and TRBJ2-1; 9 bases match TRBD1. This CDR3 is built from 13 residues. The ends lost 6 bases at V and 8 bases at J; junction bases unmatched: 5. As DNA, the CDR3 is TGTGCCAGCAGGGGGACAGGGATCCATGAGCAGTTCTTC. Translated: CASRGTGIHEQFF.

This chain links TRBV5-1 with TRBJ2-1, with 12 bases matching TRBD2. CDR1 is SGHRS, CDR2 YFSETQ, per germline. The CDR3 length is 16 residues. Trimming removed 4 bases from V and 8 bases from J; junction bases left unmatched: 10. The CDR3 loop is CASSPTGTSGFYEQFF. The CDR3 bases are TGCGCCAGCAGCCCCACCGGGACTAGCGGGTTCTATGAGCAGTTCTTC.

The gene calls are TRBV6-5 and TRBJ1-2; the D gene is possibly TRBD1 (6 bases). This CDR3 has 12 residues. Germline CDR1 and CDR2: MNHEY and SVGAGI. V was pared by 10 bases and J by 3 bases, with 12 bases between. As DNA, the CDR3 is TGTGCCATCTTCAGGGGAGACTATGGCTACACCTTC. Translating it yields CAIFRGDYGYTF.

This chain connects TRBV5-1 to TRBJ2-2; tentatively, D is TRBD1 (6 bases). CDR1 SGHRS and CDR2 YFSETQ come from the germline V gene. Trimming removed 8 bases at V and 0 bases at J, with 11 bases between. The CDR3 totals 14 residues. This CDR3 reads CASATGPNTGELFF. CDR3 sequence (DNA): TGCGCCAGTGCGACAGGACCGAACACCGGGGAGCTGTTTTTT. The full variable domain, in which reference TRBV5-1 and TRBJ2-2 provide the parts outside the CDR3, is KAGVTQTPRYLIKTRGQQVTLSCSPISGHRSVSWYQQTPGQGLQFLFEYFSETQRNKGNFPGRFSGRQFSNSRSEMNVSTLELGDSALYLCASATGPNTGELFFGEGSRLTVL.